Listed here is a single T cell receptor (beta chain). Its specificity is unknown. Other DNA variants within this sample encode the same CDR3. TCRdb's copy holds only in-frame clones and misses some; the assay was immunoSEQ multiplex PCR. The sample lists about 50,000 clones, more than 55% occurring once. Germline CDR1 and CDR2: SGHRS and YFSETQ. J was trimmed by 3 bases and V by 4 bases; bases with no gene match: 6. This CDR3 is built from 15 residues. This entry comes from a study of cytotoxic CD8 clonotypes in ibrutinib-treated CLL. Study-level background: Per sample, productive templates averaged 255,043 and productive rearrangements averaged about 92,000. Study-level findings and limits: The public clonotypes identified were infrequent and showed contraction or stability on treatment. T-cell clonality at baseline went above that of age-matched healthy donors and rose and fell with circulating CD8+ T-cell counts.

This chain uses TRBV5-1 with TRBJ2-1; TRBD2 matches 8 bases. The TCR comes from a human donor with chronic lymphocytic leukemia. The specimen comprised PBMCs, sampled after 24 months of ibrutinib treatment. CDR3 region: CASSPGLAGYNEQFF. The CDR3 nucleotides are TGCGCCAGCAGCCCAGGGCTAGCGGGCTACAATGAGCAGTTCTTC.